This is a list of T cell receptor beta chains from one sample in a study of blood T cell repertoires in COVID-19. Sequencing used immunoSEQ multiplex PCR; TCRdb keeps in-frame clones, though not all of them. In the table there are 250,000 or so clones, around 89% of which are singletons. Material for sequencing was PBMCs or T cells enriched from blood (not recorded which). The receptors shown here come from a young woman with acute COVID-19. Both conserved end residues are part of each CDR3. D genes are given only for firm matches. Size tells how often a clone was seen (once, few, many) or the class of an expanded clone, and some rows leave it out.

>TRBV15|once|TRBJ1-2|TRBD1
CATSRDPDRGLGYTF
>TRBV28|NA|TRBJ2-2|TRBD2
CASSLFVRGRVNTGELFF
>TRBV10-3|NA|TRBJ1-2|NA
CAISEQSLERIYGYTF
>TRBV4-1|NA|TRBJ2-7|TRBD1
CASSPQGAYEQYF
>TRBV5-5|NA|TRBJ1-3|NA
CASSSSRVASGNTIYF
>TRBV5-8|NA|TRBJ1-5|NA
CASSLARGNQPQHF
>TRBV28|NA|TRBJ1-4|TRBD1
CASSSPVDPGQLRVSNEKLFF
>TRBV5-1|NA|TRBJ2-1|NA
CASSYEGEQFF
>TRBV7-2|NA|TRBJ2-7|TRBD2
CASSEDTSGRREQYF
>TRBV24-1|NA|TRBJ1-1|NA
CATSDASGLVAFF
>TRBV30|NA|TRBJ1-1|TRBD1
CALDRGDTEAFF
>TRBV11-2|NA|TRBJ1-2|TRBD1
CASSVGDSSYGYTF
>TRBV5-8|NA|TRBJ2-2|NA
CASSSADRFFTGELFF
>TRBV28|NA|TRBJ1-3|NA
CASSLIGGNNMLNTIYF
>TRBV5-1|NA|TRBJ2-1|NA
CASSLGTLNEQFF
>TRBV29-1|NA|TRBJ1-3|NA
CSAETGETGNTIYF
>TRBV4-1|NA|TRBJ1-4|TRBD1
CASSQADRAGDEKLFF
>TRBV28|NA|TRBJ2-1|NA
CASSPPVSVDEQFF
>TRBV27|NA|TRBJ2-7|NA
CASSPGSSEQYF
>TRBV18|NA|TRBJ1-5|NA
CASTRDTYQPQHF
>TRBV10-3|NA|TRBJ1-5|TRBD1
CAISETGDQPQHF
>TRBV7-2|NA|TRBJ1-3|NA
CASSFQGSGNTIYF
>TRBV6-5|NA|TRBJ2-5|NA
CASSYNAARETQYF
>TRBV7-2|NA|TRBJ1-4|NA
CASSSDAEKKLFF
>TRBV5-4|NA|TRBJ2-1|TRBD1
CASSYRDRGTYNEQFF
>TRBV27|NA|TRBJ2-7|TRBD2
CASSLLGGAGEQYF
>TRBV2|NA|TRBJ1-6|TRBD1
CASSAGQSNSPLHF
>TRBV7-2|NA|TRBJ1-2|NA
CASEYGVNYGYTF
>TRBV27|NA|TRBJ1-5|TRBD1
CASSLRRGGTGSGNQPQHF
>TRBV6-2/TRBV6-3|NA|TRBJ2-2|TRBD2
CASSYPRGSGFGELFF
>TRBV19|NA|TRBJ2-1|TRBD1
CASSIDRQGAYNEQFF
>TRBV25-1|NA|TRBJ2-1|TRBD1
CASSDGDSHNEQFF
>TRBV18|NA|TRBJ2-7|NA
CASSFQQGTGLVGQYF
>TRBV9|NA|TRBJ1-1|TRBD1
CASSVGGQTTEAFF
>TRBV5-4|NA|TRBJ2-2|NA
CASSPYLGEGTGELFF
>TRBV7-3|once|TRBJ2-1|TRBD1
CASSQDRDNEQFF
>TRBV27|once|TRBJ1-4|TRBD1
CASSSRGRWANEKLFF
>TRBV10-3|NA|TRBJ2-1|TRBD2
CASRTSGKYNEQFF
>TRBV27|NA|TRBJ2-4|TRBD2
CASSLWASGRSATNIQYF
>TRBV5-1|many|TRBJ1-4|NA
CASSPGTTNEKLFF
>TRBV9|NA|TRBJ2-2|NA
CASSAQGEANTGELFF
>TRBV28|NA|TRBJ1-3|NA
CASSLVTGPSGNTIYF
>TRBV11-2|NA|TRBJ2-1|TRBD2
CASSPTSGSQFF
>TRBV6-2/TRBV6-3|few|TRBJ2-1|TRBD2
CASSYSILAGGYNEQFF
>TRBV28|NA|TRBJ1-4|NA
CASSFSGAEKLFF
>TRBV7-8|NA|TRBJ1-4|NA
CASSFRQTTNEKLFF
>TRBV2|NA|TRBJ2-7|NA
CASSDGLDSYEQYF
>TRBV28|NA|TRBJ1-2|NA
CASSINRAYGYTF
>TRBV14|NA|TRBJ2-1|TRBD2
CASSQYTGLEQFF
>TRBV9|NA|TRBJ2-7|NA
CASSVAEDPLSGYYEQYF
>TRBV7-3|NA|TRBJ2-2|TRBD1
CASSLGTGVTGELFF
>TRBV4-1|NA|TRBJ2-7|TRBD2
CASSVAGDYEQYF
>TRBV10-3|NA|TRBJ1-2|TRBD1
CAISAEGQGGGYGYTF
>TRBV19|NA|TRBJ2-3|TRBD1
CASTGTGGSVTDTQYF
>TRBV3-1/TRBV3-2|NA|TRBJ1-2|TRBD1
CASSGRRGRDYGYTF
>TRBV19|NA|TRBJ2-2|NA
CASSPSREGTGELFF
>TRBV10-3|NA|TRBJ2-1|TRBD2
CAISAAGLVLQFF
>TRBV25-1|once|TRBJ1-3|NA
CASTSSGNTIYF
>TRBV9|NA|TRBJ2-5|NA
CASSSGETQYF